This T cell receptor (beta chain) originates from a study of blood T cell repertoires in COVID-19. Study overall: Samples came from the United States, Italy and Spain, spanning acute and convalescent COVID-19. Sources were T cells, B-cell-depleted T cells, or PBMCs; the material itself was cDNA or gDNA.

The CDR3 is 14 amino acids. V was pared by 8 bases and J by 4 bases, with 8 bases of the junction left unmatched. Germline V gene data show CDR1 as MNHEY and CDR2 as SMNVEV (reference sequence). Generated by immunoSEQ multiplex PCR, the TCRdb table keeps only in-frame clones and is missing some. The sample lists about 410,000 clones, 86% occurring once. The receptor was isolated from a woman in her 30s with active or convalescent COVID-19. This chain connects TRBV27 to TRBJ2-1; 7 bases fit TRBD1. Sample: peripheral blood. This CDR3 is CASGDREDYNEQFF. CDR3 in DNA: TGTGCCAGCGGCGACAGGGAAGATTACAATGAGCAGTTCTTC.